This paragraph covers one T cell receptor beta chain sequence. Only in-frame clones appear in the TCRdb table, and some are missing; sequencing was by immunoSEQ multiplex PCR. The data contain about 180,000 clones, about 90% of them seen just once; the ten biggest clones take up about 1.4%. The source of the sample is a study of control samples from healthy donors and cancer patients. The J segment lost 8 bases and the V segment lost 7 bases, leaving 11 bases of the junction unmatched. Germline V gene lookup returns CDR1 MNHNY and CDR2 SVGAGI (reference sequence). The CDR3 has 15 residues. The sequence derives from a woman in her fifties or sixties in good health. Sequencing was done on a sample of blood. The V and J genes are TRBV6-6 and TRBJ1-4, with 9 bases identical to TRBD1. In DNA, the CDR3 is TGTGCCAGCACCCGGGAGGGACAGGGTCGGGAAAAACTGTTTTTT. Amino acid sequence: CASTREGQGREKLFF.